This is a list of T cell receptor beta chains from one sample in a study of T cell repertoires in cytomegalovirus infection. TCRdb processed the reads anew with MiXCR; each CDR3 protein has one entry. The table has roughly 230,000 distinct CDR3 sequences, roughly 22% seen once. The sample comprised CD8+ T cells from PBMCs. These receptors were obtained from a human donor in good health (CMV status not recorded). Some clones in this sample may be carry-over from other donors' samples. Each CDR3 is given with its conserved first and last residue. A D gene is named only where the DNA matches it firmly. A clone size is listed for some rows: how often the clone was seen (once, few, many), or a class if it is expanded.

j_gene	d_gene	abundance	v_gene	CDR3nt	CDR3aa
TRBJ2-2	.	few	TRBV7-2	TGTGCCAGCAGCTCACTCGGTTCCGGGGAGCTGTTTTTT	CASSSLGSGELFF
TRBJ2-7	TRBD2	.	TRBV7-9	TGTGCCAGCAGCTCCCCGTCTGGCGGGACTAGCGGGGCCCGGGGGCAGTACTTC	CASSSPSGGTSGARGQYF
TRBJ2-1	TRBD2	many	TRBV7-2	TGTGCCAGCAGCTTGACTAGCGGGGCTGAGCAGTTCTTC	CASSLTSGAEQFF
TRBJ2-7	TRBD2	.	TRBV28	TGTGCCAGCACCCGTCTGGGGAGGGACGAGCAGTACTTC	CASTRLGRDEQYF
TRBJ2-7	.	many	TRBV19	TGTGCCAGTACTCATGGGTACGAGCAGTACTTC	CASTHGYEQYF
TRBJ2-5	.	once	TRBV25-1	TGTGCCAGCAGAAGACAGGTTCAAGAGACCCAGTACTTC	CASRRQVQETQYF
TRBJ2-4	.	many	TRBV7-2	TGTGCCAGCAGCCAGACTATGTTAAACATTCAGTACTTC	CASSQTMLNIQYF
TRBJ2-2	TRBD1	.	TRBV5-6	TGTGCCAGCAGCTGGGGACAGGGGGGCACCGGGGAGCTGTTTTTT	CASSWGQGGTGELFF
TRBJ1-5	.	.	TRBV2	TGTGCCAGCAGTGAATCGTCCGCGAAAAATCAGCCCCAGCATTTT	CASSESSAKNQPQHF
TRBJ2-1	.	.	TRBV6-2/TRBV6-3	TGTGCCAGCAGTTACCTCGGACAGAACAATGAGCAGTTCTTC	CASSYLGQNNEQFF
TRBJ1-2	.	many	TRBV29-1	TGCAGCGTTGAGTGGGATAACTATGGCTACACCTTC	CSVEWDNYGYTF
TRBJ1-1	TRBD1	few	TRBV20-1	TGCAGTGCAGGGACAGGGGGCGGGGTCACTGAAGCTTTCTTT	CSAGTGGGVTEAFF
TRBJ2-1	.	few	TRBV20-1	TGCAGTGCTATAAAAGTCGGGACAAATTACAATGAGCAGTTCTTC	CSAIKVGTNYNEQFF
TRBJ1-6	TRBD1	few	TRBV2	TGTGCCAGCAGTGTGGGACAGGGTGATTCACCCCTCCACTTT	CASSVGQGDSPLHF
TRBJ2-2	.	many	TRBV28	TGTGCCCGACAGAGGGGACTGAACACCGGGGAGCTGTTTTTT	CARQRGLNTGELFF